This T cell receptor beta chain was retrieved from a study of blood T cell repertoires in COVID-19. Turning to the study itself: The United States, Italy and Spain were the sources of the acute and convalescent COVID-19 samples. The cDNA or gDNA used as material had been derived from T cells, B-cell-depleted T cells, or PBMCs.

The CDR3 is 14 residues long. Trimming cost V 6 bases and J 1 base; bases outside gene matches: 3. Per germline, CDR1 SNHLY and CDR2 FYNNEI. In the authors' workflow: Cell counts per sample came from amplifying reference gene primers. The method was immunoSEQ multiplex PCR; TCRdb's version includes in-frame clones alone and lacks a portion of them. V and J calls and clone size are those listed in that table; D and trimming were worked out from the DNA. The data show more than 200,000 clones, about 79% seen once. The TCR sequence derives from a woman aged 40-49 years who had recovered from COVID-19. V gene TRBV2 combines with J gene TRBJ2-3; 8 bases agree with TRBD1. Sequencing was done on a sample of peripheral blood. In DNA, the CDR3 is TGTGCCAGCAGAAAGACAGGGGGCACAGATACGCAGTATTTT. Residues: CASRKTGGTDTQYF.